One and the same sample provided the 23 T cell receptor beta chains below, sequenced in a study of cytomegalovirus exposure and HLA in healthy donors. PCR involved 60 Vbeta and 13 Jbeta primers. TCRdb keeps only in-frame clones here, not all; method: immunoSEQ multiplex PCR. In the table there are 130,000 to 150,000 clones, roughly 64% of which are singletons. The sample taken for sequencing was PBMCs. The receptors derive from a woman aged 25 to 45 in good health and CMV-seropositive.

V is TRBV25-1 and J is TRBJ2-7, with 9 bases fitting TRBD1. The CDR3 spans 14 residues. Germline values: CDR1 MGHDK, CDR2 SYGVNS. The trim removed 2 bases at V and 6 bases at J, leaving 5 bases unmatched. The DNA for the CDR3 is TGTGCCAGCAGTGAACCGGGACAGGGTGGCGAGCAGTACTTC. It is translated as CASSEPGQGGEQYF.

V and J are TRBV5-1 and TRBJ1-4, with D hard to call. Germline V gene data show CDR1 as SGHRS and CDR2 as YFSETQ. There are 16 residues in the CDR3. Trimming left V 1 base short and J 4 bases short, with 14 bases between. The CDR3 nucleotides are TGCGCCAGCAGCTTGTCTATCAACGCTGATAATGAAAAACTGTTTTTT. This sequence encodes CASSLSINADNEKLFF.

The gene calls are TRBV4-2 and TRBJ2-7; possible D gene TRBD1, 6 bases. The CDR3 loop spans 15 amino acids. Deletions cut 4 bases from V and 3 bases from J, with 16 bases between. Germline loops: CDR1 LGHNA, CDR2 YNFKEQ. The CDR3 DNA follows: TGTGCCAGCAGCCGGCGGACAGATTCGGACTACGAGCAGTACTTC. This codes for CASSRRTDSDYEQYF.

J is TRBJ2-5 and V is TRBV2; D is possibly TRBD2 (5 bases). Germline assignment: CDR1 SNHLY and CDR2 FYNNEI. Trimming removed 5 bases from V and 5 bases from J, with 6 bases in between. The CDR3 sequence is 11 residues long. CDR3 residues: CASSTGETQYF. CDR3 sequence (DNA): TGTGCCAGCAGTACGGGGGAGACCCAGTACTTC.

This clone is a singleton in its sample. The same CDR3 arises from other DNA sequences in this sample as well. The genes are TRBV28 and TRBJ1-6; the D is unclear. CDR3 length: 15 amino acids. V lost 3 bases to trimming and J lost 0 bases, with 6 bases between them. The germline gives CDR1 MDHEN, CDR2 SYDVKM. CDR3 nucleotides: TGTGCCAGCAGTTTGGGAGGCTCCTATAATTCACCCCTCCACTTT. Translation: CASSLGGSYNSPLHF.

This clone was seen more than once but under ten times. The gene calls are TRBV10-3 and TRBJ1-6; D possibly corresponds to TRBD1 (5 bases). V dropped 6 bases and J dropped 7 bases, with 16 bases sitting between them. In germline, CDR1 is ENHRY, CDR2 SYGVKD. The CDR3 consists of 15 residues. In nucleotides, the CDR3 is TGTGCCATCAGGGGGGGAGAAGTGGGGAATTCACCCCTCCACTTT. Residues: CAIRGGEVGNSPLHF.

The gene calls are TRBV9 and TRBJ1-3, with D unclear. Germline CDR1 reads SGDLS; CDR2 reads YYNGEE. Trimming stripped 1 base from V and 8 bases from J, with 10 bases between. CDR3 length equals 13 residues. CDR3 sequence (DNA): TGTGCCAGCAGCGTACAGGATAAGGACACCATATATTTT. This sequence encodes CASSVQDKDTIYF.

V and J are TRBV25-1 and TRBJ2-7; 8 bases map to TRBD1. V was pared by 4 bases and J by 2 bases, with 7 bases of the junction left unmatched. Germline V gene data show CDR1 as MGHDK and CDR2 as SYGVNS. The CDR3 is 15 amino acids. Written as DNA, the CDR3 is TGTGCCAGCAGTGGACGGACAGGGACAACCTACGAGCAGTACTTC. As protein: CASSGRTGTTYEQYF.

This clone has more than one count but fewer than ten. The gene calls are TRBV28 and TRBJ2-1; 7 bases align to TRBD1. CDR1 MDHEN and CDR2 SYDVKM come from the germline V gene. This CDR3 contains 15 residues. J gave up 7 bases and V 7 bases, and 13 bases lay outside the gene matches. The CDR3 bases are TGTGCCAGCACTTATACCAGGGGGTTGAGGAATGAGCAGTTCTTC. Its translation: CASTYTRGLRNEQFF.

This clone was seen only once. CDR3 loop: CASSTRTGGNTEAFF. As DNA, the CDR3 is TGTGCCAGCAGTACTCGGACAGGGGGAAATACTGAAGCTTTCTTT. The chain recombines TRBV6-1 with TRBJ1-1; 10 bases align to TRBD1. The junction had 8 bases not matched to a gene; V was cut back by 5 bases and J by 5 bases. The CDR3 contains 15 residues. Germline V lookup: CDR1 MNHNS, CDR2 SASEGT.

The CDR3 region is CSVGVRERYEQYF. CDR3 nucleotide sequence: TGCAGCGTTGGAGTCAGGGAACGCTACGAGCAGTACTTC. V gene TRBV29-1 combines with J gene TRBJ2-7, with D possibly being TRBD1 (5 bases). V dropped 4 bases and J dropped 3 bases, with 13 bases sitting between them. The CDR3 has 13 residues. From germline, CDR1 is SQVTM and CDR2 ANQGSEA.

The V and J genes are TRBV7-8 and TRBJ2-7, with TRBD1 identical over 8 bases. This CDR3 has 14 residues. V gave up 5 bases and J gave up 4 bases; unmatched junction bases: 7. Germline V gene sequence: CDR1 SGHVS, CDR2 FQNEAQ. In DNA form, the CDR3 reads TGTGCCAGCAGCGAAAGGACAGGGAGGTACGAGCAGTACTTC. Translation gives CASSERTGRYEQYF.

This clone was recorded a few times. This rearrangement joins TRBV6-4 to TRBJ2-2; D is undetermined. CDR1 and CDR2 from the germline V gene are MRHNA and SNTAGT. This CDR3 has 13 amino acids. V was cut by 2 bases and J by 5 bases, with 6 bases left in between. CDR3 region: CASSDEDTGELFF. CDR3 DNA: TGTGCCAGCAGTGACGAGGATACCGGGGAGCTGTTTTTT.

The CDR3: CASSSLAGRTYEQYF. The CDR3 bases are TGTGCCAGCAGCTCATTAGCGGGGCGCACCTACGAGCAGTACTTC. The chain joins TRBV7-2 to TRBJ2-7; 8 nucleotides line up with TRBD2. Germline CDR1 and CDR2: SGHTA and FQGNSA. Trimming removed 4 bases from V and 2 bases from J; junction bases left unmatched: 7. The length of the CDR3 is 15 residues. Using reference TRBV7-2 and TRBJ2-7 for the parts outside the CDR3, the full variable domain is GAGVSQSPSNKVTEKGKDVELRCDPISGHTALYWYRQSLGQGLEFLIYFQGNSAPDKSGLPSDRFSAERTGGSVSTLTIQRTQQEDSAVYLCASSSLAGRTYEQYFGPGTRLTVT.

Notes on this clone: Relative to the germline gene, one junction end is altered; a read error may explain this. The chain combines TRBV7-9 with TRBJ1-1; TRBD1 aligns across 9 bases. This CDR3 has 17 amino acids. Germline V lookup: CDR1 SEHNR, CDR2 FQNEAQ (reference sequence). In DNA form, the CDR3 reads TGTTCCAGCAGCCCAACGGGTCCCGGGACAGGGAGATCGGAAGCTTTCTTT. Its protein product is CSSSPTGPGTGRSEAFF.

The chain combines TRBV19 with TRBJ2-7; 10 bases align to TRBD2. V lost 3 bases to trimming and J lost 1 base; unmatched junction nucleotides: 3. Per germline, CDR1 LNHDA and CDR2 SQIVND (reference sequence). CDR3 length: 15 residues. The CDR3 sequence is CASSMTSGPSYEQYF. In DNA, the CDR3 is TGTGCCAGTAGTATGACTAGCGGGCCTTCCTACGAGCAGTACTTC.

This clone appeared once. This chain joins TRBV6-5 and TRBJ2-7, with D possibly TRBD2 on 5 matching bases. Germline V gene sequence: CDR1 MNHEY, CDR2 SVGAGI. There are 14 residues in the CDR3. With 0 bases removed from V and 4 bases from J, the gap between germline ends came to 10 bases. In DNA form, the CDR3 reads TGTGCCAGCAGTTACTCTTCTAGCAGGTACGAGCAGTACTTC. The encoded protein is CASSYSSSRYEQYF.

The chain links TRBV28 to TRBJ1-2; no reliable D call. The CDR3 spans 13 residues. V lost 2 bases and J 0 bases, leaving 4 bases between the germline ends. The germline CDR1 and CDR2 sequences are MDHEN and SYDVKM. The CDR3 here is CASSLTANYGYTF. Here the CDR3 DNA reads TGTGCCAGCAGTTTAACGGCTAACTATGGCTACACCTTC.

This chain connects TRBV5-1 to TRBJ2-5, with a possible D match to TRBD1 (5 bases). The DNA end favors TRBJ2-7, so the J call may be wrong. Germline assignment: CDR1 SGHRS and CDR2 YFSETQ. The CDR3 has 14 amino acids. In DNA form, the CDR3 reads TGCGCCAGCAGCTCCGACAGTTTTAACTACGAGCAGTACTTC. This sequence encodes CASSSDSFNYEQYF.

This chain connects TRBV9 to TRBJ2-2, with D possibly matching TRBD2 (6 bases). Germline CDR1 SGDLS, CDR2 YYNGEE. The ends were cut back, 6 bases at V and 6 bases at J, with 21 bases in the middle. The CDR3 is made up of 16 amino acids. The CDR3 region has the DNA TGTGCCAGCAACACTGGAGTAGGGAGGCGCGCCGGGGAGCTGTTTTTT. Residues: CASNTGVGRRAGELFF.

The CDR3 nucleotides read TGTGCCAGCACTACGGACAGGAACACAGATACGCAGTATTTT. Translating it yields CASTTDRNTDTQYF. This chain joins TRBV11-2 and TRBJ2-3, with 7 bases lining up with TRBD1. Germline V CDR1 and CDR2: SGHAT, FQNNGV. The CDR3 runs 14 residues. J was trimmed by 2 bases and V by 7 bases; bases with no gene match: 6.

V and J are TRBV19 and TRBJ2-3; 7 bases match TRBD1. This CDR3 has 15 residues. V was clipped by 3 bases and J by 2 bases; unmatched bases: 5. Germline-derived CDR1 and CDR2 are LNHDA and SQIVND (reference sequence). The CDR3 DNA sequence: TGTGCCAGTAGTATTTCGGGACAGACCACAGATACGCAGTATTTT. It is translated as CASSISGQTTDTQYF.

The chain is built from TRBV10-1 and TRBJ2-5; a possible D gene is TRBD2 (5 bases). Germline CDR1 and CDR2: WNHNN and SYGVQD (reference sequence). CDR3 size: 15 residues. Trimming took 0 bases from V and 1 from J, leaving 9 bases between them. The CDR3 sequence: CASSESTGIQETQYF. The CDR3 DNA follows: TGCGCCAGCAGTGAGTCGACCGGGATCCAAGAGACCCAGTACTTC.